This T cell receptor (beta chain) appears in the sequencing data of a study of blood T cell repertoires in COVID-19 (TCRdb year 2020). About the full investigation: Samples from collaborators originated in the United States, Italy and Spain and spanned both the acute and convalescent phases of COVID-19. The samples were drawn from the first 160 participants of the ongoing ImmuneRACE study and from 950 to 1,500 subjects provided by 6 global collaborators. The repertoires were released in a freely available public database intended as a resource for research on the immune response to SARS-CoV-2. HLA class I and class II types, where available, came from metadata supplied by the sample provider rather than from assay-based typing. The dataset comprised deeply sampled blood TCRbeta repertoires from subjects exposed to, actively infected with, or recovered from COVID-19. The sample metadata nearly always contained a de-identified subject ID, COVID-19 status, age in years and sex. The material from the prospective study consisted of cDNA or gDNA derived from T cells, B-cell-depleted T cells, or PBMCs.

Collaborating institutions collected whole blood in K2EDTA tubes following their own protocols. Collaborator samples were shipped for TCRbeta analysis as frozen whole blood, isolated PBMCs, or DNA extracted from either sample type. This clone was seen a handful of times. Its antigen specificity is not known. Per-base quality was not reported, and no clone a single base away is much larger than it. Within the sample, other DNA sequences also encode this same CDR3. Sequences MNHEY (CDR1) and SMNVEV (CDR2) are obtained from the germline V gene (reference sequence). V gives up 0 bases and J gives up 4 bases, and the segment between their germline ends measures 7 bases. The CDR3 numbers 14 residues from cysteine through phenylalanine. Solely the CDR3 DNA is kept, with 42 bases framed from the first base. TCRbeta CDR3 regions were amplified from genomic DNA using the immunoSEQ Assay, a bias-controlled multiplex PCR. Per the original workflow: The number of nucleated cells in each sample was estimated by amplification of reference gene primers within the assay. Sequence reads were collapsed and filtered to measure the absolute abundance of every unique TCRbeta CDR3 rearrangement. For each sample, productive Simpson clonality was calculated as the square root of Simpson's diversity index over productive rearrangements. TCRdb retrieved this table from immuneACCESS and kept in-frame rearrangements only. Not all clones are present; in checked studies, unresolved V genes account for under half, and no reason is known for the remainder. Clonal size and the V and J genes are those of that table, whereas D and trimming came from the DNA. Counted in this sample were some 190,000 clones; 70% to 85% of them appeared once. Roughly 12% of the sample rests with the top ten.

Overall study outcomes, separate from this receptor: The quantity of clinical and demographic metadata differed by source and by participant and was supplied without curation.

This TCR derives from a woman between 45 and 60 years old with acute or convalescent COVID-19. The receptor chain draws on TRBV27 and TRBJ1-5; tentative D gene TRBD1, with 6 bases matching. The material sequenced was peripheral blood. The encoded CDR3 is CASSLSRGNQPQHF. The nucleotide sequence is TGTGCCAGCAGTTTATCGAGGGGGAATCAGCCCCAGCATTTT.